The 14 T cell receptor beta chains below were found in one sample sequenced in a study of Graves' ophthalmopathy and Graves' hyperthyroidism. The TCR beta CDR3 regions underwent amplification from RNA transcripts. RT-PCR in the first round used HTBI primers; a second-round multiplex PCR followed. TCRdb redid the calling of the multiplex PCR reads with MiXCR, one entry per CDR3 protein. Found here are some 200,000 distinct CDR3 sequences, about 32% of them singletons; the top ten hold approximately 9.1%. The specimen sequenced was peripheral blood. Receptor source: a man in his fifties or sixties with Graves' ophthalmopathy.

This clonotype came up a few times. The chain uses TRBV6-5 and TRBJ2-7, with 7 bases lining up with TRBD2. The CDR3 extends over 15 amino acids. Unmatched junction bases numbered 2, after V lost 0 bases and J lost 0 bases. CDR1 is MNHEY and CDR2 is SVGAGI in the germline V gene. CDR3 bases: TGTGCCAGCAGTTACTCGACTAGCAGCTCCTACGAGCAGTACTTC. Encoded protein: CASSYSTSSSYEQYF.

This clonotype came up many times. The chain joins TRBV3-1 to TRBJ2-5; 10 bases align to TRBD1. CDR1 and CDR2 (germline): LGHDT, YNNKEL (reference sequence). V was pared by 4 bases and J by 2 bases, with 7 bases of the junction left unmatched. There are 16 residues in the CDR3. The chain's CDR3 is CASSRDRGHLQETQYF. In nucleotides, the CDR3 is TGTGCCAGCAGCCGCGACAGGGGGCACCTACAAGAGACCCAGTACTTC.

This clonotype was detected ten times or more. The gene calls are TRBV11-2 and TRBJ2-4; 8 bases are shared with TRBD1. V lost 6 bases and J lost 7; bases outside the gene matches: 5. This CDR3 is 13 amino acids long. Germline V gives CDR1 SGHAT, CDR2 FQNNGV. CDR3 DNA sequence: TGTGCCAGCAGTCAAGACAGGGGCAACATTCAGTACTTC. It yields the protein CASSQDRGNIQYF.

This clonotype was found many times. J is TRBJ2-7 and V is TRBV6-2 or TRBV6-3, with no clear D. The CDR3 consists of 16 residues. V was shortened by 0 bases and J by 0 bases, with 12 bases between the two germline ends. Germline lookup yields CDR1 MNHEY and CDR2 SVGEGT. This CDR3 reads CASSYSTTDASYEQYF. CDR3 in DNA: TGTGCCAGCAGTTACTCTACCACAGATGCCTCCTACGAGCAGTACTTC.

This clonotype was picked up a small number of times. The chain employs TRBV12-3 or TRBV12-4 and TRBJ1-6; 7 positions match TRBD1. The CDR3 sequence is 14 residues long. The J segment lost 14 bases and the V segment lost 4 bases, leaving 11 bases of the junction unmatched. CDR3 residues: CASSSGQVSGSLHF. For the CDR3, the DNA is TGTGCCAGCAGTTCTGGACAGGTCAGCGGATCCCTCCACTTT.

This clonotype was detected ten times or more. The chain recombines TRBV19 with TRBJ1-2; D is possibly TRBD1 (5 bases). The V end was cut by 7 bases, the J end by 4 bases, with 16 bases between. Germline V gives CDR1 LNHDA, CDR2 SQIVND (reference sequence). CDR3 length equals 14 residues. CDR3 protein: CASTPGRLSYGYTF. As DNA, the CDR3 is TGTGCCAGTACCCCGGGACGTCTATCCTATGGCTACACCTTC.

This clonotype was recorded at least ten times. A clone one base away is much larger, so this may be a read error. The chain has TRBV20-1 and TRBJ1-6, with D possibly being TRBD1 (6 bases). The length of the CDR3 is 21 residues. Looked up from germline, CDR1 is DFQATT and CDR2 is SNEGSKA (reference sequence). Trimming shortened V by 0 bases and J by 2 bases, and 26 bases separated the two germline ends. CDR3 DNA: TGCAGTGCTAGAGATCAAGGGGGATTTGTAAGCCTCGACCCCTATAATTCACCCCTCCACTTT. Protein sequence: CSARDQGGFVSLDPYNSPLHF.

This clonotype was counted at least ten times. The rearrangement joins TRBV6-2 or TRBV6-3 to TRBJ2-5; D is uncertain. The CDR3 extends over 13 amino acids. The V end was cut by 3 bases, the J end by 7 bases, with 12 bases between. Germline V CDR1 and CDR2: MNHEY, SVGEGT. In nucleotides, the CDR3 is TGTGCCAGCAGTTATCAGCATCTACGGACCCAGTACTTC. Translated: CASSYQHLRTQYF.

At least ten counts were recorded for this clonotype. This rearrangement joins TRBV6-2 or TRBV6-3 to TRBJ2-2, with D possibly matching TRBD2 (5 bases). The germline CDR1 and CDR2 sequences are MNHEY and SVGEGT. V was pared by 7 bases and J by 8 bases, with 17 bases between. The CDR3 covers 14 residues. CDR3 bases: TGTGCCAGCACCCTGGACCCAGCGGTTGGGGAGCTGTTTTTT. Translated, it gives CASTLDPAVGELFF.

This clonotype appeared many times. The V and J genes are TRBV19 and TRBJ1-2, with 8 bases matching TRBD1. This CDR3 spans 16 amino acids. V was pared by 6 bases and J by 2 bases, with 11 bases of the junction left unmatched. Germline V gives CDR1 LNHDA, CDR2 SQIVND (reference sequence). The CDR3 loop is CASSDRGDPSNYGYTF. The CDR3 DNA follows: TGTGCCAGTAGCGACAGGGGCGACCCCTCCAACTATGGCTACACCTTC.

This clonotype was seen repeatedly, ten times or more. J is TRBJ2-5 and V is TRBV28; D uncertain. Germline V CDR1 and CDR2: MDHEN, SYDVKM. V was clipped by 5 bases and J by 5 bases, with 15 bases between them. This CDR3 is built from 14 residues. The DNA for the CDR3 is TGTGCCAGCAGTCCTCCTTTCGGTGGCGAGACCCAGTACTTC. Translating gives CASSPPFGGETQYF. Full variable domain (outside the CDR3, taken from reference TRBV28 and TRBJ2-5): DVKVTQSSRYLVKRTGEKVFLECVQDMDHENMFWYRQDPGLGLRLIYFSYDVKMKEKGDIPEGYSVSREKKERFSLILESASTNQTSMYLCASSPPFGGETQYFGPGTRLLVL.

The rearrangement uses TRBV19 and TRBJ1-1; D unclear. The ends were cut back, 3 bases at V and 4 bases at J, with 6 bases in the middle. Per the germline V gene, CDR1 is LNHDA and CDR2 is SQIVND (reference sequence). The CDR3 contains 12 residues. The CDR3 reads CASSMRGTEAFF. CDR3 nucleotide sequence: TGTGCCAGTAGTATGCGGGGCACTGAAGCTTTCTTT.

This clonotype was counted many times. CDR3 sequence: CSARASGRSKNIQYF. The CDR3 region has the DNA TGCAGTGCTAGGGCTAGCGGGAGGTCCAAAAACATTCAGTACTTC. The rearrangement uses TRBV20-1 and TRBJ2-4; TRBD2 matches 11 bases. The CDR3 loop spans 15 amino acids. V was clipped by 3 bases and J by 2 bases; unmatched bases: 3. The germline gives CDR1 DFQATT, CDR2 SNEGSKA (reference sequence).

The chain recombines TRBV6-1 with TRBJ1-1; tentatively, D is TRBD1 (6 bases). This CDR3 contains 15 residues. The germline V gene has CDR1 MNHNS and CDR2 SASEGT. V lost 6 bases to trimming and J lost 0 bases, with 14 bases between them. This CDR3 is CASRVDRRMNTEAFF. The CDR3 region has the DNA TGTGCCAGCAGGGTGGACAGAAGGATGAACACTGAAGCTTTCTTT.